The clone carrying this T cell receptor beta chain was picked up a small number of times. The antigen is undetermined. The data were obtained in a study of Ad26.COV2.S vaccination and SARS-CoV-2 variants. CDR3 length equals 15 residues. The V gene's germline CDR1 is SGHNT and CDR2 YENEEA. The V gene lost 4 bases and the J gene lost 2 bases, with 13 bases spanning the gap. The method was immunoSEQ multiplex PCR; TCRdb's version includes in-frame clones alone and lacks a portion of them. This sample has 75,000 to 100,000 clones, with approximately 81% found just once. Regarding the study as a whole: Once vaccination had occurred, spike-specific CD8+ and CD4+ T cell responses reportedly showed substantial breadth. Whether participants received vaccine or placebo, their non-spike TCR breadth was similar. Greater spike-specific TCR breadth was seen in vaccine recipients than in placebo recipients.

Here the sequenced sample was peripheral blood, taken after recovery from COVID-19. V usage is TRBV11-3 and J usage is TRBJ2-3; D unclear. This receptor was obtained from a human donor who had recovered from COVID-19. The CDR3 spells CASSSTQDNTDTQYF. CDR3 bases: TGTGCCAGCAGCTCAACCCAAGATAACACAGATACGCAGTATTTT.